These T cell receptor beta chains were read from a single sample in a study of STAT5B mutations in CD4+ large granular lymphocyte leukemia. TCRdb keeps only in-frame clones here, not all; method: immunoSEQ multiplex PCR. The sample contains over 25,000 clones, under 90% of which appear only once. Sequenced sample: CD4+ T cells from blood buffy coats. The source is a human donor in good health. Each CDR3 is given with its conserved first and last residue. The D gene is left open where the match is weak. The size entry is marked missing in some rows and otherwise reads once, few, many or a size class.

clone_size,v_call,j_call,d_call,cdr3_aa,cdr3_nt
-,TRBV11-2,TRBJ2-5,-,CASSLERLPRGETQYF,TGTGCCAGCAGCTTAGAAAGACTACCTCGGGGAGAGACCCAGTACTTC
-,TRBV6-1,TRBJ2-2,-,CASSEADRLVTGELFF,TGTGCCAGCAGTGAAGCGGACAGACTTGTCACCGGGGAGCTGTTTTTT
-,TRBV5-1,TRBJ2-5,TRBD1,CASSPVRGRGETQYF,TGCGCCAGCAGCCCTGTCAGGGGGCGAGGAGAGACCCAGTACTTC
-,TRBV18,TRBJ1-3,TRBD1,CASSPRATGSGNTIYF,TGTGCCAGCTCACCAAGGGCGACAGGGTCCGGAAACACCATATATTTT
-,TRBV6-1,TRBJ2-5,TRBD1,CASRTGFETQYF,TGTGCCAGCAGGACAGGGTTCGAGACCCAGTACTTC
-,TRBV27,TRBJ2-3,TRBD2,CASSFQGLARSDTQYF,TGTGCCAGCAGTTTCCAGGGACTAGCGAGGTCAGATACGCAGTATTTT
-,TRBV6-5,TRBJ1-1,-,CASSSPVKNTEAFF,TGTGCCAGCAGTTCCCCAGTTAAGAACACTGAAGCTTTCTTT
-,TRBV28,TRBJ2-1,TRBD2,CASRLGTTFREQFF,TGTGCCAGCAGACTCGGGACTACCTTTAGGGAGCAGTTCTTC
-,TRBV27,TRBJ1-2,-,CASSLSPWDYGYTF,TGTGCCAGCAGTTTATCCCCCTGGGACTATGGCTACACCTTC
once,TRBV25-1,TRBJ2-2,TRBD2,CASSEGGEAGELFF,TGTGCCAGCAGTGAAGGGGGGGAGGCCGGGGAGCTGTTTTTT
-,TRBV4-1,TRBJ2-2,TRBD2,CASSQAHRTSGTTGELFF,TGCGCCAGCAGCCAAGCCCACCGGACTAGCGGGACCACCGGGGAGCTGTTTTTT
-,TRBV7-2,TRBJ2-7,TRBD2,CASRGAGTSVDEQYF,TGTGCCAGCAGGGGAGCCGGGACTAGCGTGGACGAGCAGTACTTC
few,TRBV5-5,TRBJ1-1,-,CASSLGQGIGNTEAFF,TGTGCCAGCAGCTTGGGGCAGGGGATCGGAAACACTGAAGCTTTCTTT
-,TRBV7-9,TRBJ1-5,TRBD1,CASSRDSNQPQHF,TGTGCCAGCAGCCGGGACAGTAATCAGCCCCAGCATTTT
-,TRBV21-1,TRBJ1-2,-,CASSKGDEGTGGLGYTF,TGTGCCAGCAGCAAGGGAGATGAGGGTACAGGGGGGCTGGGCTACACCTTC
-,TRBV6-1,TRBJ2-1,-,CASSSGVGLIDEQFF,TGTGCCAGCAGTTCAGGGGTAGGGCTGATCGATGAGCAGTTCTTC
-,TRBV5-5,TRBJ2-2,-,CASSLAVNGELFF,TGTGCCAGCAGCTTGGCGGTAAACGGGGAGCTGTTTTTT
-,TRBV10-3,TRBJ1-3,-,CAAGDGGNTIYF,TGTGCCGCCGGGGACGGTGGAAACACCATATATTTT
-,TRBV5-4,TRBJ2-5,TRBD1,CASSLGFRDREHGQQETQYF,TGTGCCAGCAGCTTGGGTTTCCGGGACAGGGAACATGGCCAACAAGAGACCCAGTACTTC
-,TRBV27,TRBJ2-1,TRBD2,CASSRSGASYNEQFF,TGTGCCAGCAGCCGGAGCGGGGCTTCCTACAATGAGCAGTTCTTC
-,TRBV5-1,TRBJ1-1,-,CASSRYTSKLNTEAFF,TGCGCCAGCAGCCGTTATACAAGTAAACTGAACACTGAAGCTTTCTTT
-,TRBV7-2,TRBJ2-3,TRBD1,CASRRRDSNTDTQYF,TGTGCCAGCCGCCGCCGGGACAGCAACACAGATACGCAGTATTTT
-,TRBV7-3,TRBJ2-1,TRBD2,CASSLGLAEGNEQFF,TGTGCCAGCAGCTTAGGACTAGCGGAAGGCAATGAGCAGTTCTTC
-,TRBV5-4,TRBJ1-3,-,CASSSRAVNTIYF,TGTGCCAGCAGCTCGAGAGCGGTAAACACCATATATTTT
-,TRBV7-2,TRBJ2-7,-,CASSLVMTEQYF,TGTGCCAGCAGCTTAGTCATGACTGAGCAGTACTTC
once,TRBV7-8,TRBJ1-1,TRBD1,CASSLGTGNTEAFF,TGTGCCAGCAGTCTTGGGACAGGAAACACTGAAGCTTTCTTT
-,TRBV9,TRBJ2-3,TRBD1,CASSATGSAAGTDTQYF,TGTGCCAGCAGCGCGACAGGGTCTGCTGCGGGCACAGATACGCAGTATTTT
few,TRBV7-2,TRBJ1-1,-,CASSLKGGHGTEAFF,TGTGCCAGCAGCTTAAAGGGAGGCCATGGGACTGAAGCTTTCTTT
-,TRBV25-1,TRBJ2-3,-,CASSESFDTQYF,TGTGCCAGCAGTGAATCATTTGATACGCAGTATTTT
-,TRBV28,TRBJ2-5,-,CASSLEVAGETQYF,TGTGCCAGCAGTTTAGAGGTGGCAGGTGAGACCCAGTACTTC
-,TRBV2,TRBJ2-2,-,CASSVGLSSGAGELFF,TGTGCCAGCAGTGTAGGGCTGTCCTCGGGGGCCGGGGAGCTGTTTTTT
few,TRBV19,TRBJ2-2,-,CASSISAPAGELFF,TGTGCCAGTAGCATAAGTGCCCCGGCCGGGGAGCTGTTTTTT